This paragraph reports one T cell receptor (beta chain). What it recognizes is unknown. Expressed TCRB transcripts were sequenced because the isolated RNA had all been reverse transcribed beforehand. Naive, central memory and regulatory T cell samples averaged approximately 3.8 million reads. This table comes from immunoSEQ multiplex PCR, and its TCRdb copy is limited to in-frame clones, with some not included. Of about 180,000 clones in the sample, approximately 8.4% were seen once. Trimming pared 4 bases from V and 0 bases from J, leaving 17 bases between. In germline, CDR1 is SGHRS, CDR2 YFSETQ. This CDR3 is 16 amino acids long. The record originates from a study of beta chain features in type 1 diabetes. Findings and caveats of the study: Across all four CD4+ subsets, people with type 1 diabetes showed modestly shorter TCRB CDR3s.

Naive, central memory, regulatory and stem cell-like memory cells within the CD4+ compartment were sorted using CD45RO/CCR7/CD25/CD127/CD95/CD27. Input material: central memory CD4+ T cells from blood. This chain uses TRBV5-1 with TRBJ2-7; D possibly corresponds to TRBD1 (6 bases). This receptor was taken from a man aged 18 to 29 with type 1 diabetes. DNA for the CDR3: TGCGCCAGCAGCGCCCAGGGGCCGGGGTACTCCTACGAGCAGTACTTC. Its protein is CASSAQGPGYSYEQYF.